Sequencing of this T cell receptor (beta chain) was carried out in a study of blood T cell repertoires in COVID-19. The wider study: Samples came from the United States, Italy and Spain, spanning acute and convalescent COVID-19. PBMCs, B-cell-depleted T cells, or T cells were the source of the cDNA or gDNA that made up the material.

The V gene's germline CDR1 is SGDLS and CDR2 YYNGEE. Germline trimming cut 4 bases from V and 7 bases from J; bases unmatched to any gene: 17. This CDR3 is 17 amino acids long. Per the authors' pipeline: By means of reference gene primer amplification, nucleated cell counts were estimated. Clones were read by immunoSEQ multiplex PCR, and TCRdb kept only the in-frame ones, dropping some. The DNA gave D and trimming, while V, J and clone size come from that table. The sample contains approximately 44,000 clones, about nine tenths of which appear only once. The sequence derives from a man aged 55 to 70 with active COVID-19. The rearrangement uses TRBV9 and TRBJ2-7, with 10 bases that match TRBD2. Material: peripheral blood. The CDR3: CASSPDTVSGRPREQYF. The DNA of the CDR3 is TGTGCCAGCAGCCCTGACACGGTTAGCGGGAGGCCGAGGGAGCAGTACTTC.